Described below is a single TCR beta chain sequence and its context. Its antigen remains undetermined. Base qualities are not recorded, but no much larger clone differs from it by a single base. Germline trimming: 4 bases from V, 13 bases from J; junction bases outside gene matches: 8. From a lookup of the germline V gene, CDR1 and CDR2 are SGHRS and YFSETQ. The CDR3 sequence holds 13 residues, the cysteine and phenylalanine included. Only the CDR3 DNA is retained, 39 bases long and in frame from the first base. This entry belongs to a study of blood T cell repertoires in COVID-19 (dated by TCRdb to between 2020 and 2021). Describing the broader study: Samples from collaborators originated in the United States, Italy and Spain and spanned both the acute and convalescent phases of COVID-19. The prospective study material was composed of cDNA or gDNA derived from T cells, B-cell-depleted T cells, or PBMCs. Deeply sampled blood TCRbeta repertoires from subjects exposed to, actively infected with, or recovered from COVID-19 were included in the dataset. A freely available public database, intended as a resource for researchers studying the immune response to SARS-CoV-2, is where the repertoires were released. The samples were drawn from the first 160 participants of the ongoing ImmuneRACE study and from more than 1,000 subjects provided by 6 global collaborators. Nearly every sample came with metadata listing a de-identified subject ID, COVID-19 status, age in years and sex. Where available, HLA class I and class II types were obtained from metadata supplied by the sample provider rather than from assay-based typing. What the work shows at the level of the full study, not this receptor alone: How much clinical and demographic metadata was included differed by source and by participant, and the metadata was provided uncurated.

Each collaborating institution followed its own protocols to collect whole blood in K2EDTA tubes. Collaborator samples were shipped for TCRbeta analysis as frozen whole blood, isolated PBMCs, or DNA extracted from either sample type. TCRbeta CDR3 regions were amplified from genomic DNA using the immunoSEQ Assay, a bias-controlled multiplex PCR. Processing in the source paper ran as follows. The number of nucleated cells in each sample was estimated from the amplification of reference gene primers within the assay. Sequence reads were collapsed and filtered to measure the absolute abundance of every unique TCRbeta CDR3 rearrangement. Productive Simpson clonality was computed per sample as the square root of Simpson's diversity index over productive rearrangements. Imported from immuneACCESS, the table was reduced by TCRdb to in-frame sequences with V and J called. These copies leave out some clones; in studies compared against another copy, an unresolved V gene accounts for under half, and the cause of the remainder is not known. Clone size and the V and J calls come from that table; the DNA yielded D and trimming. Recorded for this sample are around 140,000 clones; over 75% of them occurred a single time. The top ten clonotypes cover 1.8% of the sample.

The sequenced sample consisted of peripheral blood. The receptor comes from a man between 65 and 80 years old with acute or convalescent COVID-19. The V and J segments used are TRBV5-1 and TRBJ1-6, and 7 junctional nucleotides match TRBD1. The CDR3: CASSRGDSPPLHF. The nucleotide sequence reads TGCGCCAGCAGCCGAGGGGACAGCCCTCCCCTCCACTTT.